Here is one TCR beta chain with its context. The sample originates from a study of patients and donors after allogeneic stem cell transplantation. The V and J ends lost 3 bases and 8 bases respectively, with 11 bases between them. There are 12 residues in the CDR3. Each CDR3 protein gets one entry after TCRdb re-called the RT-PCR reads with MiXCR. This sample carries 150,000 to 200,000 distinct CDR3 sequences, roughly 30% of them seen once, and the ten largest clones take around 3.2%. Specimen: blood, either unsorted or a sorted T cell fraction (not recorded which). V and J are TRBV12-3 or TRBV12-4 and TRBJ2-7; D remains unclear. This receptor was identified in a human donor who was either an allogeneic HSCT recipient or a stem cell or donor lymphocyte infusion donor (not recorded which). It is not recorded whose cells these are; they may come from a transplant donor. CDR3 DNA sequence: TGTGCCAGCAGTTTCACGGTAGGCAAGCAGTACTTC. Residues: CASSFTVGKQYF.